A selection of T cell receptor beta chains follows, all from one sample in a study of cytomegalovirus exposure and HLA in healthy donors. Sequencing used immunoSEQ multiplex PCR; TCRdb keeps in-frame clones, though not all of them. The sample carries roughly 200,000 clones, roughly 85% recorded once. The sequencing input was PBMCs. These receptors originate from a woman between 45 and 60 years old in good health and CMV-seronegative. Each CDR3 is given with its conserved first and last residue. D genes are given only for firm matches. Not every row has a clone size; where given, it reads once, few, many or a size class.

d_gene	j_gene	v_gene	abundance	CDR3aa	CDR3nt
TRBD2	TRBJ2-5	TRBV23-1	-	CASSHYGLAGGRRSETQYF	TGCGCCAGCAGTCATTACGGACTAGCGGGAGGGCGACGATCAGAGACCCAGTACTTC
-	TRBJ1-1	TRBV14	few	CASSRQRAEAFF	TGTGCCAGCAGCCGCCAGAGGGCTGAAGCTTTCTTT
-	TRBJ1-2	TRBV27	-	CASSFGGEGVYYGYTF	TGTGCCAGCAGTTTCGGCGGGGAGGGGGTTTACTATGGCTACACCTTC
-	TRBJ2-7	TRBV30	-	CAWREGAYEQYF	TGTGCCTGGAGAGAGGGAGCCTACGAGCAGTACTTC
-	TRBJ1-1	TRBV5-1	once	CASSFRGAGVDTEAFF	TGCGCCAGCAGCTTTCGGGGGGCAGGGGTGGACACTGAAGCTTTCTTT
-	TRBJ1-4	TRBV30	once	CAWSISGALNEKLFF	TGTGCCTGGAGTATATCAGGGGCCCTAAATGAAAAACTGTTTTTT
-	TRBJ2-2	TRBV11-3	-	CASSLLGQQNTGELFF	TGTGCCAGCAGCTTATTGGGGCAGCAAAACACCGGGGAGCTGTTTTTT
TRBD1	TRBJ1-1	TRBV18	few	CASSPRQGDTEAFF	TGTGCCAGCTCACCGAGACAGGGCGACACTGAAGCTTTCTTT
TRBD1	TRBJ1-1	TRBV6-5	-	CASREGTAREAFF	TGTGCCAGCAGAGAGGGGACAGCCCGTGAAGCTTTCTTT
TRBD1	TRBJ2-3	TRBV27	-	CASSFLGGADTQYF	TGTGCCAGCAGTTTCCTAGGGGGCGCAGATACGCAGTATTTT
TRBD2	TRBJ2-7	TRBV6-1	-	CASSERDSYEQYF	TGTGCCAGCAGCGAGCGGGACTCCTACGAGCAGTACTTC
TRBD1	TRBJ1-2	TRBV6-1	-	CASRPGQRHNYGYTF	TGTGCCAGCAGACCGGGACAGAGACATAACTATGGCTACACCTTC
-	TRBJ2-1	TRBV6-6	few	CASSYQNEQFF	TGTGCCAGCAGTTACCAGAATGAGCAGTTCTTC
TRBD1	TRBJ1-5	TRBV30	few	CAWSKQGNQPQHF	TGTGCCTGGAGTAAACAGGGGAATCAGCCCCAGCATTTT
-	TRBJ1-3	TRBV28	-	CASSLAGFGNTIYF	TGTGCCAGCAGTTTAGCAGGGTTCGGAAACACCATATATTTT
TRBD2	TRBJ2-3	TRBV9	few	CASNPGGGRKTDTQYF	TGTGCCAGCAACCCTGGCGGGGGGCGGAAGACAGATACGCAGTATTTT
TRBD1	TRBJ2-7	TRBV5-1	-	CASSLNTGGVYEQYF	TGCGCCAGCAGCTTAAACACAGGGGGCGTTTACGAGCAGTACTTC
-	TRBJ1-1	TRBV11-2	-	CASNSMGGHTEAFF	TGTGCCAGCAACTCAATGGGGGGGCACACTGAAGCTTTCTTT